These T cell receptor beta chains were read from a single sample in a study of cytomegalovirus exposure and HLA in healthy donors. Libraries were prepared by immunoSEQ multiplex PCR; TCRdb keeps only in-frame clonotypes and omits some of them. Here the sample spans some 130,000 clones, roughly three quarters being singletons. Sequencing was performed on PBMCs. The receptors derive from a man aged 35 to 55 in good health and CMV-seronegative. CDR3s include the opening cysteine and the closing phenylalanine or tryptophan. A D gene is named only where the DNA matches it firmly. Clone size is shown for a subset of rows, as once, few, many or a class of expanded clone.

TGTGCCAGCAGGTTCCAGGGGGACTCTGGAAACACCATATATTTT | CASRFQGDSGNTIYF | TRBD1 | TRBJ1-3 | TRBV6-5 | few
TGTGCCAGCAGCTTAGAAACGGGGGAAGCTTTCTTT | CASSLETGEAFF | NA | TRBJ1-1 | TRBV7-9 | few
TGTGCCAGCAGCCAGAGGCAGGGAGGAACTGGGGCCAACGTCCTGACTTTC | CASSQRQGGTGANVLTF | NA | TRBJ2-6 | TRBV9 | NA
TGTGCCAGCAGGCGACAGGACCCCAGCTATGGCTACACCTTC | CASRRQDPSYGYTF | NA | TRBJ1-2 | TRBV6-5 | once
TGTGCCAGCTCACCACAGAACGAGGAAAAACTGTTTTTT | CASSPQNEEKLFF | NA | TRBJ1-4 | TRBV18 | NA
TGCGCCAGCAGCCTCTCAGGGGAAGGGGCTGAAGCTTTCTTT | CASSLSGEGAEAFF | NA | TRBJ1-1 | TRBV4-1 | NA
TGTGCCGTCGGACTAGCGGGGGGGTCAACAGATACGCAGTATTTT | CAVGLAGGSTDTQYF | TRBD2 | TRBJ2-3 | TRBV30 | NA
TGTGCCAGTAGCCTGGACAGGGGAAGCTACACCTTC | CASSLDRGSYTF | TRBD1 | TRBJ1-2 | TRBV19 | NA
TGTGCCAGCAGCGGGGTGGGGGGAGTCAATGAGCAGTTCTTC | CASSGVGGVNEQFF | NA | TRBJ2-1 | TRBV9 | NA
TGTGCCAGCAGTTACGCTGGAGGGGACTATGGCTACACCTTC | CASSYAGGDYGYTF | NA | TRBJ1-2 | TRBV6-6 | NA
TGTGCCAGCAGACAGGGGATTTGGGGTTCACCCCTCCACTTT | CASRQGIWGSPLHF | TRBD1 | TRBJ1-6 | TRBV2 | NA
TGTGCCAGCAGCTTCCCATTAGCGGGGGTCCAAGAGACCCAGTACTTC | CASSFPLAGVQETQYF | TRBD2 | TRBJ2-5 | TRBV11-3 | NA
TGTGCCAGCTCACCCCCATCAACTAATGAAAAACTGTTTTTT | CASSPPSTNEKLFF | NA | TRBJ1-4 | TRBV18 | NA
TGTGCCAGCTCACCAGACTCCCGGACAGGGGTGCTTCAGCCCCAGCATTTT | CASSPDSRTGVLQPQHF | TRBD1 | TRBJ1-5 | TRBV18 | few
TGTGCCAGCAGTCTCAGGTCTGACGGGGAGCTGTTTTTT | CASSLRSDGELFF | NA | TRBJ2-2 | TRBV6-6 | NA
TGTGCCACCAGGGACAGGGGCATTAACGAGCAGTACTTC | CATRDRGINEQYF | TRBD1 | TRBJ2-7 | TRBV15 | NA
TGTGCCAGCAGCGGAACTAGCGGGGAGCAGTTCTTC | CASSGTSGEQFF | TRBD2 | TRBJ2-1 | TRBV7-3 | NA
TGTGCCAGCAGTTTACTCTCTCAGGGCCACGAGCAGTACTTC | CASSLLSQGHEQYF | NA | TRBJ2-7 | TRBV27 | NA
TGTGCCCGGACGGGGACTAGCACAGATACGCAGTATTTT | CARTGTSTDTQYF | NA | TRBJ2-3 | TRBV30 | NA
TGTGCCAGCAGTTCGACAGGATGGGACAGGGGAGAGGAAGCTTTCTTT | CASSSTGWDRGEEAFF | TRBD1 | TRBJ1-1 | TRBV28 | NA
TGTGCCAGCAGTTTATGGACTAGCGGGGGCCCCAGGGCAGATACGCAGTATTTT | CASSLWTSGGPRADTQYF | TRBD2 | TRBJ2-3 | TRBV28 | NA
TGTGCCAGTAGGGGGCCAGGGGATAGCAATCAGCCCCAGCATTTT | CASRGPGDSNQPQHF | NA | TRBJ1-5 | TRBV19 | few
TGTGCCAGCTCACAACAGGGGGCCTACGAGCAGTACTTC | CASSQQGAYEQYF | TRBD1 | TRBJ2-7 | TRBV18 | NA
TGTGCCAGCAGCTTGGCTACAGGGCCCAATCAGCCCCAGCATTTT | CASSLATGPNQPQHF | NA | TRBJ1-5 | TRBV5-8 | NA
TGCGCCAGCAGGGTGGACAGGGACGGGGATGGCTACACCTTC | CASRVDRDGDGYTF | TRBD1 | TRBJ1-2 | TRBV10-1 | few
TGTGCCAGCAGCTTTAGCCAGGGAAGGCCCCAGCATTTT | CASSFSQGRPQHF | NA | TRBJ1-5 | TRBV7-2 | NA
TGTGCCAGCAGTTTGTCTAGACTAGCGGACTACGAGCAGTACTTC | CASSLSRLADYEQYF | TRBD2 | TRBJ2-7 | TRBV6-6 | once
TGTGCCATCAGCCCCGGGACTGTCAGCTCCTACAATGAGCAGTTCTTC | CAISPGTVSSYNEQFF | NA | TRBJ2-1 | TRBV10-3 | NA